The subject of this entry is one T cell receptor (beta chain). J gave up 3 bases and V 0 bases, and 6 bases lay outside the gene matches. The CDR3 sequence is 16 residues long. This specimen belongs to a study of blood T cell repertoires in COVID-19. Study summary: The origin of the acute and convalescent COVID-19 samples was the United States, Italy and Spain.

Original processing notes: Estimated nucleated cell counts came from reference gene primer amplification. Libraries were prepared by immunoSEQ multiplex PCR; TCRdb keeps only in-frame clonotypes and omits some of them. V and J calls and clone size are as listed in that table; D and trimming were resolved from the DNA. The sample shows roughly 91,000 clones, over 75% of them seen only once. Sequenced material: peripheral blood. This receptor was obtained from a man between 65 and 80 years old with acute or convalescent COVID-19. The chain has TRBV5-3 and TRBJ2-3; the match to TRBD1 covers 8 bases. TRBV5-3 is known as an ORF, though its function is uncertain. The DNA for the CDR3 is TGTGCCAGAAGCTTGGGACAGGGGCATGAGACAGATACGCAGTATTTT. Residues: CARSLGQGHETDTQYF.